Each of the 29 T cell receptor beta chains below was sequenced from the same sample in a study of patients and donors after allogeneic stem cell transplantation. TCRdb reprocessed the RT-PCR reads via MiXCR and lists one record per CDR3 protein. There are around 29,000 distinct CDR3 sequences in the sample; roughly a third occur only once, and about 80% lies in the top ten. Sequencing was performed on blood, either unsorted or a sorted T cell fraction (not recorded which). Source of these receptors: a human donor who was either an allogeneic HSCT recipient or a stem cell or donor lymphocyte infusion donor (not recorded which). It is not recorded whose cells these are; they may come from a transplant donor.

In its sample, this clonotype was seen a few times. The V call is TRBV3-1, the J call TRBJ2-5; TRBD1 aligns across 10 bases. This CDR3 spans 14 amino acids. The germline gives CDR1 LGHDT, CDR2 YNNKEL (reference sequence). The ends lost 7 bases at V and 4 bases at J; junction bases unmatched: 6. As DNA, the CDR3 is TGTGCCAGCACCCGGGGGACAGGGGTAGAGACCCAGTACTTC. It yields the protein CASTRGTGVETQYF.

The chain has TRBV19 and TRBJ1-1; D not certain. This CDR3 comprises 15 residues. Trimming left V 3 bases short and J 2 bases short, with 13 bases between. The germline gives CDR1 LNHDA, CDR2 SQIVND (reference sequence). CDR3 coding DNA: TGTGCCAGTAGTATCCTCTTCCGGGGTAACACTGAAGCTTTCTTT. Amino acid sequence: CASSILFRGNTEAFF.

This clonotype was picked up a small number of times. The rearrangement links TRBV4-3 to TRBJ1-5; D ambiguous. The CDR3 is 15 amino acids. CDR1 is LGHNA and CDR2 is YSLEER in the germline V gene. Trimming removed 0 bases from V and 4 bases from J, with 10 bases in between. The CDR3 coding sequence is TGCGCCAGCAGCCAAGATATCGGGGAGAATCAGCCCCAGCATTTT. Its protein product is CASSQDIGENQPQHF.

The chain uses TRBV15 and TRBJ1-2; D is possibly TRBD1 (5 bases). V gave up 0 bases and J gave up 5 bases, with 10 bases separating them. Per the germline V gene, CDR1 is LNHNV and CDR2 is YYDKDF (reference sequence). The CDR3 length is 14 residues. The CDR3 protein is CATSREARVYGYTF. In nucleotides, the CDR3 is TGTGCCACCAGCAGAGAGGCCAGGGTATATGGCTACACCTTC.

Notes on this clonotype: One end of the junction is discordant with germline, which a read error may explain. The DNA of the CDR3 is TGTGCCAGCAGTTACGGGACTGAGCAAGATTTT. Its protein is CASSYGTEQDF. The chain is built from TRBV6-6 and TRBJ1-3; D might be TRBD1 (5 bases). The CDR3 totals 11 residues. The germline V gene has CDR1 MNHNY and CDR2 SVGAGI (reference sequence).

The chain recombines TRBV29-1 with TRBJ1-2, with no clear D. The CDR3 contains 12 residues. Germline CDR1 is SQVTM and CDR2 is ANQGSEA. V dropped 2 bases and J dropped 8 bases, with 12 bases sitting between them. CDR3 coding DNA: TGCAGCGTTGAACAGCAGCGTTGGGGCTACACCTTC. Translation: CSVEQQRWGYTF.

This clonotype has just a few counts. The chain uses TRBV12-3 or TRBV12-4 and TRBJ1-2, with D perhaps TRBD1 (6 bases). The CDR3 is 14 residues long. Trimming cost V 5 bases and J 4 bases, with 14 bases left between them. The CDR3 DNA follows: TGTGCCAGCAGTCCCCAACAGGGAGGCTATGGCTACACCTTC. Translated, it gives CASSPQQGGYGYTF.

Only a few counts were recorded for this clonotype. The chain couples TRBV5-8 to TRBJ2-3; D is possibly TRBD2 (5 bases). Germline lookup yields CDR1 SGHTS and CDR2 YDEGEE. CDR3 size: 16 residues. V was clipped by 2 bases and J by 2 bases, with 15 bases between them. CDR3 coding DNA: TGTGCCAGCAGCTTCGGTGCTAGAGGGAACACAGATACGCAGTATTTT. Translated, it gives CASSFGARGNTDTQYF.

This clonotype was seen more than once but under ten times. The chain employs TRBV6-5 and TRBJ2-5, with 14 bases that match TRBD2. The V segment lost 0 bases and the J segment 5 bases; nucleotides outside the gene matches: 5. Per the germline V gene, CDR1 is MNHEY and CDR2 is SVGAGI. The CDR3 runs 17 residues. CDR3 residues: CASSYSTSGRARETQYF. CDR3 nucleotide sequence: TGTGCCAGCAGTTACTCGACTAGCGGGAGGGCGAGGGAGACCCAGTACTTC.

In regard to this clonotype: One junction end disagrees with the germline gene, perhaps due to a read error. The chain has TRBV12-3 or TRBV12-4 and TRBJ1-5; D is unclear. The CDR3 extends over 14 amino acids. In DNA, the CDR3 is TGTGCCAGCAGTCCCAGATATAGCAATCAGCCTCAGCATTTT. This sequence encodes CASSPRYSNQPQHF.

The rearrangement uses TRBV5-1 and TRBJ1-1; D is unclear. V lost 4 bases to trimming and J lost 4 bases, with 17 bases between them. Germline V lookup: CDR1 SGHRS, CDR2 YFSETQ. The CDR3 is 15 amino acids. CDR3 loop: CASSQTYRVLTEAFF. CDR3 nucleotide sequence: TGCGCCAGCAGCCAAACCTATCGAGTGCTCACTGAAGCTTTCTTT.

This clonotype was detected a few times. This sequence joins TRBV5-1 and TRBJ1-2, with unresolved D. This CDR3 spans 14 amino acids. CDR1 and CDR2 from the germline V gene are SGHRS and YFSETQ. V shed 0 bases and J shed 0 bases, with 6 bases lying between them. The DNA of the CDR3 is TGCGCCAGCAGCTTGGTACTATCTAACTATGGCTACACCTTC. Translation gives CASSLVLSNYGYTF.

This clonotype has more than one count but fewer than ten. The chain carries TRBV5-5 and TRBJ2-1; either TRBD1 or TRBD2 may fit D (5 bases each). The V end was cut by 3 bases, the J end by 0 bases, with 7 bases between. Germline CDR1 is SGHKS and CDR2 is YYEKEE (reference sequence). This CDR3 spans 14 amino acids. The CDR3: CASSWGSSYNEQFF. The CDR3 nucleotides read TGTGCCAGCAGCTGGGGGAGCTCCTACAATGAGCAGTTCTTC.

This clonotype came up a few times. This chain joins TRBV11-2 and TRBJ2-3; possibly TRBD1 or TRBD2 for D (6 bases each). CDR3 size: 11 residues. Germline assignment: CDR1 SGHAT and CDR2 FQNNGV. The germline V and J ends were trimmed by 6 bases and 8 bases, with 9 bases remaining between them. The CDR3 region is CASRKGGTQYF. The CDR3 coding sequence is TGTGCCAGCAGGAAGGGGGGTACGCAGTATTTT.

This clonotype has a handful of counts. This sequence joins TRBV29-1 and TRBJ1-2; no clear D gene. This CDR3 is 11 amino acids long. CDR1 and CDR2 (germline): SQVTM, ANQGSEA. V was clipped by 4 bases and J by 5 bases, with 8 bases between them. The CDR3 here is CSVGYGYGYTF. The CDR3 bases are TGCAGCGTTGGGTACGGGTATGGCTACACCTTC.

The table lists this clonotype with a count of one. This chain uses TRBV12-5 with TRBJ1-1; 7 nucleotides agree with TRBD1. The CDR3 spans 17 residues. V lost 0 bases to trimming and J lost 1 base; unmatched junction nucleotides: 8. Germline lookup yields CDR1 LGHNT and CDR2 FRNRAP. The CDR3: CASGLVAGTAENTEAFF. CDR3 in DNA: TGTGCTAGTGGTTTGGTAGCGGGGACAGCGGAGAACACTGAAGCTTTCTTT. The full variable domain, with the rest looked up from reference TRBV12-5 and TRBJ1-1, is DARVTQTPRHKVTEMGQEVTMRCQPILGHNTVFWYRQTMMQGLELLAYFRNRAPLDDSGMPKDRFSAEMPDATLATLKIQPSEPRDSAVYFCASGLVAGTAENTEAFFGQGTRLTVV.

The CDR3 is CASRPTGVDYGYTF. For the CDR3, the DNA is TGTGCCAGCAGGCCGACGGGGGTCGACTATGGCTACACCTTC. The rearrangement links TRBV6-2 or TRBV6-3 to TRBJ1-2, with D perhaps TRBD1 (5 bases). V was trimmed by 6 bases and J by 3 bases, leaving 14 bases between them. The CDR3 loop spans 14 amino acids. CDR1 and CDR2 (germline): MNHEY, SVGEGT.

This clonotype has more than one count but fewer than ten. The chain's CDR3 is CASSLRGDTDTQYF. CDR3 in DNA: TGCGCCAGCAGCCTGCGGGGCGACACAGATACGCAGTATTTT. The chain combines TRBV5-1 with TRBJ2-3, with a possible D match to TRBD2 (6 bases). V lost 4 bases to trimming and J lost 2 bases, with 11 bases between them. Looked up from germline, CDR1 is SGHRS and CDR2 is YFSETQ. The CDR3 spans 14 residues.

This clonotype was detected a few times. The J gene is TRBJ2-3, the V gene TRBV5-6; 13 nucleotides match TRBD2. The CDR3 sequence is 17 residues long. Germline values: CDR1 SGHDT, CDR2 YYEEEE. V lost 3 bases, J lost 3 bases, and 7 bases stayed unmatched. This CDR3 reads CASSSLGLAGETDTQYF. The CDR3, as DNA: TGTGCCAGCAGCTCCCTTGGACTAGCGGGAGAGACAGATACGCAGTATTTT.

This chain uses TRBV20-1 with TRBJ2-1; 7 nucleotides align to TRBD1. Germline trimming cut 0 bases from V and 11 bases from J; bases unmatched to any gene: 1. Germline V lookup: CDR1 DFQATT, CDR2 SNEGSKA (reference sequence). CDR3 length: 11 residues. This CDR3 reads CSAREQGKQFF. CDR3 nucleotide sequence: TGCAGTGCTAGAGAACAGGGGAAGCAGTTCTTC.

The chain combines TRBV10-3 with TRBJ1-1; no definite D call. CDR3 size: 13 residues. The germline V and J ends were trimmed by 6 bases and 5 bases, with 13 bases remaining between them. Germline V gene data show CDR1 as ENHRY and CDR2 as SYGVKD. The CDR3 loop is CAIRREDGTEAFF. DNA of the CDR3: TGTGCCATCAGGAGGGAGGATGGGACTGAAGCTTTCTTT.

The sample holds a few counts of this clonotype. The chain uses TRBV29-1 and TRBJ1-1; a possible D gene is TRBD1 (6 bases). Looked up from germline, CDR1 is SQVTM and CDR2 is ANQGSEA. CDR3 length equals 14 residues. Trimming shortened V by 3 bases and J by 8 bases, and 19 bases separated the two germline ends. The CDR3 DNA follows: TGCAGCGTTGACGCACAGGGTGAACGTCTGGAAGCTTTCTTT. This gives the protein CSVDAQGERLEAFF.

The CDR3 DNA reads TGTGCCACCAGTGATGTGACAGGCCAAGAGACCCAGTACTTC. Translated, it gives CATSDVTGQETQYF. The V gene is TRBV24-1, the J gene TRBJ2-5; a possible D gene is TRBD1 (6 bases). The V gene's germline CDR1 is KGHDR and CDR2 SFDVKD. CDR3 size: 14 residues. The V gene lost 3 bases and the J gene lost 1 base, with 8 bases spanning the gap.

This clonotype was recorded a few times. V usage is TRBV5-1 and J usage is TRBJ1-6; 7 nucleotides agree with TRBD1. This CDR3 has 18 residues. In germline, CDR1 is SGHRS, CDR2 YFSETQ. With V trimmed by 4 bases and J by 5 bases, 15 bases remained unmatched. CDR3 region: CASSGGDRETFHNSPLHF. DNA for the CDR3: TGCGCCAGCAGCGGAGGGGACAGAGAAACGTTTCATAATTCACCCCTCCACTTT. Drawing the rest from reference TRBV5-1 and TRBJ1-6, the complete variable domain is KAGVTQTPRYLIKTRGQQVTLSCSPISGHRSVSWYQQTPGQGLQFLFEYFSETQRNKGNFPGRFSGRQFSNSRSEMNVSTLELGDSALYLCASSGGDRETFHNSPLHFGNGTRLTVT.

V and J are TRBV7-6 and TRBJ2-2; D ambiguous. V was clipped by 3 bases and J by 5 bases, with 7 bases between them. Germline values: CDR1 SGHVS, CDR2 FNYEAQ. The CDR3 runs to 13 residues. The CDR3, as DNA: TGTGCCAGCAGCTTGGATAGTACCGGGGAGCTGTTTTTT. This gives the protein CASSLDSTGELFF.

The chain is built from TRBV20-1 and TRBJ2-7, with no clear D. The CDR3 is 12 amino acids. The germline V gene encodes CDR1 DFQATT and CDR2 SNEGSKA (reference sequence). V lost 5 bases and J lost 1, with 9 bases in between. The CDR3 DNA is TGCAGTGCTCCGGGCGTTTCCTACGAGCAGTACTTC. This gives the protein CSAPGVSYEQYF.

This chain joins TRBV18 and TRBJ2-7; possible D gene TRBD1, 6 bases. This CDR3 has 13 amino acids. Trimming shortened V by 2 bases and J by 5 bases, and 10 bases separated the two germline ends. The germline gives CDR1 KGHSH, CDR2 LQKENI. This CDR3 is CASSPTQGNEQYV. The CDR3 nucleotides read TGTGCCAGCTCACCAACGCAGGGGAACGAGCAGTACGTC.

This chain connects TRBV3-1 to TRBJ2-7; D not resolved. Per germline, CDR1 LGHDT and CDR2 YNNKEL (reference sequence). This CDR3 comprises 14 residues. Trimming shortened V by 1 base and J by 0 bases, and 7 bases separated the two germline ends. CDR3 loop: CASSQGGNSYEQYF. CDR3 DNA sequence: TGTGCCAGCAGCCAAGGCGGTAACTCCTACGAGCAGTACTTC.

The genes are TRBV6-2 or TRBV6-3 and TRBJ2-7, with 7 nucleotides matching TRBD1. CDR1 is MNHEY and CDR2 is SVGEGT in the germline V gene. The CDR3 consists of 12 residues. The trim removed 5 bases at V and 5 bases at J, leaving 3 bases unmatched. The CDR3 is CASSITGDEQYF. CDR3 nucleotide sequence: TGTGCCAGCAGTATAACAGGGGACGAGCAGTACTTC.